Reported below is one T cell receptor beta chain. Its antigen is unidentified. The source of the sample is a study of post-analysis software for immune sequencing data. The CDR3 runs to 11 residues. Looked up from germline, CDR1 is SQVTM and CDR2 is ANQGSEA. The germline V and J ends were trimmed by 3 bases and 8 bases, with 10 bases remaining between them. Unique molecular identifiers were present in the TCR beta cDNA libraries. cDNA molecules numbering about 470,000 came from roughly 1 to 10 million T cells. Each CDR3 protein gets one entry after TCRdb re-called the PCR reads with MiXCR. The data contain roughly 580,000 distinct CDR3 sequences, around 40% of them singletons. Broader study findings: Normalized Chao1 diversity was significantly lower in multiple sclerosis patients than in controls. Batch-mates among the samples co-clustered strongly by F measure. Included in a set of about 5 TRBV segments more frequent in patients than controls were TRBV5-6, TRBV5-1 and TRBV20-1.

This sequence joins TRBV29-1 and TRBJ1-1; no clear D gene. What was sequenced was blood. The sequence came from a girl aged 5 to 17 with multiple sclerosis. The CDR3 loop is CSVDFWKEAFF. The CDR3 DNA is TGCAGCGTTGATTTTTGGAAGGAAGCTTTCTTT.